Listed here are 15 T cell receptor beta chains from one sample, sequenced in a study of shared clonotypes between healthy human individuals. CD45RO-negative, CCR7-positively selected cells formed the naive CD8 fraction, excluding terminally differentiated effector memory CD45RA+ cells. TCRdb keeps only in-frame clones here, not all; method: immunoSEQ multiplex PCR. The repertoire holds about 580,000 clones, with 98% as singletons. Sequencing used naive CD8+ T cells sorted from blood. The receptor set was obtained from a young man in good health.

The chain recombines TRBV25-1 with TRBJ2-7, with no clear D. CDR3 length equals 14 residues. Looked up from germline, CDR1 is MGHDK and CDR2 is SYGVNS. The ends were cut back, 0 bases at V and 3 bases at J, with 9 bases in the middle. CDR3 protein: CASSEYERYYEQYF. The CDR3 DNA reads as TGTGCCAGCAGTGAATATGAGCGTTACTACGAGCAGTACTTC.

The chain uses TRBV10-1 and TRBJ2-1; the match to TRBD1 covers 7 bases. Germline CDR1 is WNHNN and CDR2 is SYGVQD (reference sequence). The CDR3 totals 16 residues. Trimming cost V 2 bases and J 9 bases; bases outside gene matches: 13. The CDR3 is CASSELSGGYFGEQFF. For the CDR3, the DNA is TGCGCCAGCAGTGAGCTTTCAGGGGGTTATTTTGGTGAGCAGTTCTTC.

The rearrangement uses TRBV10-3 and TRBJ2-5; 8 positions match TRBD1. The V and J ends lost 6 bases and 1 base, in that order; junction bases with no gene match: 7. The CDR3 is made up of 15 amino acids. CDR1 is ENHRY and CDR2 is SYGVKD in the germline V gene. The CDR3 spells CAISTLGTGQETQYF. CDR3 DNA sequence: TGTGCCATCAGCACACTTGGGACAGGCCAAGAGACCCAGTACTTC.

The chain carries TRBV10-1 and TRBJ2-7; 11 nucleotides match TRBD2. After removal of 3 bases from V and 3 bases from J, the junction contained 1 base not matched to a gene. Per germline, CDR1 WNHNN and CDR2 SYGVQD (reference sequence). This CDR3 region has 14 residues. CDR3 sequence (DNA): TGCGCCAGCAGTGACGGGACTAGCGGCTACGAGCAGTACTTC. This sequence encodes CASSDGTSGYEQYF.

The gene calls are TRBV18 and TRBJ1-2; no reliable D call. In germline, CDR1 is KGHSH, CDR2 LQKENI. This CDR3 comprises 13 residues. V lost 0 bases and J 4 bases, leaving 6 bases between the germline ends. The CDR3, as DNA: TGTGCCAGCTCACCACCGGACGTCTATGGCTACACCTTC. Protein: CASSPPDVYGYTF.

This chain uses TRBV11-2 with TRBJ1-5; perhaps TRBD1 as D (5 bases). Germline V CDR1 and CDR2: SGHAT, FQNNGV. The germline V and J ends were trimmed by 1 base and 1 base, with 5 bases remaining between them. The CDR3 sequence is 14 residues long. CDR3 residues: CASSLAGSNQPQHF. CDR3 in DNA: TGTGCCAGCAGCTTAGCAGGGAGCAATCAGCCCCAGCATTTT.

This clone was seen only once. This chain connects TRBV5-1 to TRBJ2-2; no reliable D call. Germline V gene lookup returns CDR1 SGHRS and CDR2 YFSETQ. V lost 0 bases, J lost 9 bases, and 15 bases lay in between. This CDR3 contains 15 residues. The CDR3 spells CASSLAAGRRRELFF. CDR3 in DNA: TGCGCCAGCAGCTTGGCGGCTGGTAGACGGCGGGAGCTGTTTTTT.

The CDR3 coding sequence is TGCGCCAGCAGCCAATCGTGGGCGGGAGGGCCCCACAATGAGCAGTTCTTC. Translation: CASSQSWAGGPHNEQFF. The rearrangement links TRBV4-3 to TRBJ2-1; 9 bases are shared with TRBD2. The ends lost 2 bases at V and 5 bases at J; junction bases unmatched: 10. Per the germline V gene, CDR1 is LGHNA and CDR2 is YSLEER. The CDR3 consists of 17 residues.

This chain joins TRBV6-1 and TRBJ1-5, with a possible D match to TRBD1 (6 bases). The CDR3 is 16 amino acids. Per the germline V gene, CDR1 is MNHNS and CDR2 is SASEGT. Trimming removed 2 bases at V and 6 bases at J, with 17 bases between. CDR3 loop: CASSEMGRGSGQPQHF. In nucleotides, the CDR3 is TGTGCCAGCAGTGAAATGGGCAGGGGCTCGGGTCAGCCCCAGCATTTT.

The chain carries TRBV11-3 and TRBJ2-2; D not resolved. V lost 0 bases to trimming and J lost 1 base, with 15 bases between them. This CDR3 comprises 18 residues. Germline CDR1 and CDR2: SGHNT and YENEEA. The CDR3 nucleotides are TGTGCCAGCAGCTTAGATCCCCCCGTGATTGGGAACACCGGGGAGCTGTTTTTT. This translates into CASSLDPPVIGNTGELFF.

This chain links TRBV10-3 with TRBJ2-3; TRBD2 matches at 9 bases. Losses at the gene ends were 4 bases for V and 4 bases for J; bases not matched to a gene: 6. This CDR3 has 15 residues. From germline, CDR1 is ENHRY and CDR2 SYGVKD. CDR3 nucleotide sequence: TGTGCCATCAGTGGGCGGGAGGGCCGCCCAGATACGCAGTATTTT. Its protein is CAISGREGRPDTQYF.

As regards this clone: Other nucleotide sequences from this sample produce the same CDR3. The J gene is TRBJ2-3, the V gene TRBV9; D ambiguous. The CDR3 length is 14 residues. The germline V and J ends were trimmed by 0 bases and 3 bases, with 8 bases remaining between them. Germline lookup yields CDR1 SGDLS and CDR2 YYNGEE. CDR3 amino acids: CASSVAGNTDTQYF. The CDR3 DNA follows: TGTGCCAGCAGCGTAGCTGGGAATACAGATACGCAGTATTTT.

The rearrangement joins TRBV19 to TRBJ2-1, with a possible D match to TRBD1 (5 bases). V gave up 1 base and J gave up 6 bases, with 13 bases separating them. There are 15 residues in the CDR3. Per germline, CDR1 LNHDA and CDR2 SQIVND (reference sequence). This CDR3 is CASSIVAGIINEQFF. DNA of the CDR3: TGTGCCAGTAGTATAGTGGCAGGGATAATCAATGAGCAGTTCTTC.

DNA for the CDR3: TGTGCCAGCAGCGCCGACCCCGGGCATACCTACGAGCAGTACTTC. This gives the protein CASSADPGHTYEQYF. The chain uses TRBV7-6 and TRBJ2-7; D gene unclear. CDR1 is SGHVS, CDR2 FNYEAQ, per germline. The CDR3 has 15 residues. V was cut by 5 bases and J by 2 bases, with 16 bases left in between.

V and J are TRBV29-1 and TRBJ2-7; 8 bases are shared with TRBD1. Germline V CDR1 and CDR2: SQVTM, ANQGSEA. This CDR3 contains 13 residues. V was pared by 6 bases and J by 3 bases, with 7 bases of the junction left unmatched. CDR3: CSVVPTGGYEQYF. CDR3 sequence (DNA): TGCAGCGTCGTCCCTACAGGGGGCTACGAGCAGTACTTC.